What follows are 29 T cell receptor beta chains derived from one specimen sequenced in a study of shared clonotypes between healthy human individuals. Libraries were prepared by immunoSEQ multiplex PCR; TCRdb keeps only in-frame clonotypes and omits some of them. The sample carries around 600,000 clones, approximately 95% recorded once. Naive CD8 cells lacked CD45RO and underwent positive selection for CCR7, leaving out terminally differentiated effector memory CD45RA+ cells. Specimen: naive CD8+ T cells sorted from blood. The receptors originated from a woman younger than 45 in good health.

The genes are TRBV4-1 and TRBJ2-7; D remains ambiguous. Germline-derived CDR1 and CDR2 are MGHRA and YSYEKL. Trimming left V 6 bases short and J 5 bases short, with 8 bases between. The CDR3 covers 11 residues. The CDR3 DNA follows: TGCGCCAGCAGTGGCTACCACGAGCAGTACTTC. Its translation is CASSGYHEQYF.

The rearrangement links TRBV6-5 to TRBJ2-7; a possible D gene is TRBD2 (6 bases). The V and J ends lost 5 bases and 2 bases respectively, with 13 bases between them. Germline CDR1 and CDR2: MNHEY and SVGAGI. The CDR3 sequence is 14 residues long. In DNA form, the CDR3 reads TGTGCCAGCAGTGACAGACTAGACCCCTACGAGCAGTACTTC. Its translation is CASSDRLDPYEQYF.

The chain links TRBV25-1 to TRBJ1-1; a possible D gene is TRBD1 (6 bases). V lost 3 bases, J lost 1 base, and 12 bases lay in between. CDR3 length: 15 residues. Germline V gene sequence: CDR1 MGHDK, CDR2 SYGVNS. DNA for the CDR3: TGTGCCAGCAGTGATCGGACAGACTGGAACACTGAAGCTTTCTTT. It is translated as CASSDRTDWNTEAFF.

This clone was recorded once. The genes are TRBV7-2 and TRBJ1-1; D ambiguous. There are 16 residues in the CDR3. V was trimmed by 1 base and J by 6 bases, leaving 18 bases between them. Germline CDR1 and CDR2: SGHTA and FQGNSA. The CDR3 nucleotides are TGTGCCAGCAGCTTAGGAAGAGTTGGAACTCGGTCTGAAGCTTTCTTT. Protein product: CASSLGRVGTRSEAFF.

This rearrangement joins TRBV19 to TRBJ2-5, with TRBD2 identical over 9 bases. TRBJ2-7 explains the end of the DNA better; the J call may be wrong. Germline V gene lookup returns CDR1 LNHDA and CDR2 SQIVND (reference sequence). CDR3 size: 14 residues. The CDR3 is CASSILAGRDEQYF. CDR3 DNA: TGTGCCAGTAGTATACTAGCGGGACGGGACGAGCAGTACTTC.

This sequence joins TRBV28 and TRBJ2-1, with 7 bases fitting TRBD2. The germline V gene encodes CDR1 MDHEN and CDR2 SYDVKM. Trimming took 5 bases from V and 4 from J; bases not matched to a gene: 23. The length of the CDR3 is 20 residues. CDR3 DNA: TGTGCCAGCAGTCCCTCGCGAAGCGGGATGAGTATGATGACATACAATGAGCAGTTCTTC. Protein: CASSPSRSGMSMMTYNEQFF. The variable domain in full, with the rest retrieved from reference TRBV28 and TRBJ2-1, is DVKVTQSSRYLVKRTGEKVFLECVQDMDHENMFWYRQDPGLGLRLIYFSYDVKMKEKGDIPEGYSVSREKKERFSLILESASTNQTSMYLCASSPSRSGMSMMTYNEQFFGPGTRLTVL.

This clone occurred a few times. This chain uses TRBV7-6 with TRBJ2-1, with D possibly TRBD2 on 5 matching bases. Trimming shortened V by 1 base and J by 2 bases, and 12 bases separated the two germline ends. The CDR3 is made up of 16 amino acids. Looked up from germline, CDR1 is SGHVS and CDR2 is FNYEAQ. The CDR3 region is CASSLVSGITYNEQFF. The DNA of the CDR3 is TGTGCCAGCAGCTTAGTGTCCGGGATAACCTACAATGAGCAGTTCTTC.

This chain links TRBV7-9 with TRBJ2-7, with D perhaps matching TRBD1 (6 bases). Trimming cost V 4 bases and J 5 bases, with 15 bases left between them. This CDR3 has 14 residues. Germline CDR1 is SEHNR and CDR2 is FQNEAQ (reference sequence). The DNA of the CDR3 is TGTGCCAGCAGCTCAACCAGGGGTAGCCACGAGCAGTACTTC. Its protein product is CASSSTRGSHEQYF.

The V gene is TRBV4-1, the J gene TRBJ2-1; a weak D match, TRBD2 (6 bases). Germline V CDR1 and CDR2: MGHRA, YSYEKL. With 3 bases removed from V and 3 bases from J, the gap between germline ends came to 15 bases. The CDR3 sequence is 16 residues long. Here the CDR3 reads CASSQGHGTVYNEQFF. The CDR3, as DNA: TGCGCCAGCAGCCAGGGCCACGGGACTGTCTACAATGAGCAGTTCTTC.

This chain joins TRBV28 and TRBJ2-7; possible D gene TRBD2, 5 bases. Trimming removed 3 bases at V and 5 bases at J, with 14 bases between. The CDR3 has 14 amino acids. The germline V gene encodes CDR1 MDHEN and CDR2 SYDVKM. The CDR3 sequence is CASSFHGGPDEQYF. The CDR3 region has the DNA TGTGCCAGCAGTTTTCATGGAGGTCCGGACGAGCAGTACTTC.

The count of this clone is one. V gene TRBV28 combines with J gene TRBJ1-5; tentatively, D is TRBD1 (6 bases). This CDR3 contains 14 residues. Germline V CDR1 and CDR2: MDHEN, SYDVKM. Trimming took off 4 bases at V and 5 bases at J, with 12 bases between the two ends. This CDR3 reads CASSYRVKDQPQHF. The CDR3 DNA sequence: TGTGCCAGCAGTTACAGGGTTAAGGATCAGCCCCAGCATTTT.

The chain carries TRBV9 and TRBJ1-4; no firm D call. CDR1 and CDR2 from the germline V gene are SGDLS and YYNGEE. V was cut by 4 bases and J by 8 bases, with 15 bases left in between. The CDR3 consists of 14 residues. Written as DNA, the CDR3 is TGTGCCAGCAGCCCAATACGGGGAGGGGAAAAACTGTTTTTT. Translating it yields CASSPIRGGEKLFF.

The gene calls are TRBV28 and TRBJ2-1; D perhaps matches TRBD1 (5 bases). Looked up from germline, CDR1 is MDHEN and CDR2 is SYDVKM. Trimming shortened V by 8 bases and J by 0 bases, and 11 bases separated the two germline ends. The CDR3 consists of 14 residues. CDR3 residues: CASGAAYSYNEQFF. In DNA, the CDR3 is TGTGCCAGCGGGGCGGCCTACTCCTACAATGAGCAGTTCTTC.

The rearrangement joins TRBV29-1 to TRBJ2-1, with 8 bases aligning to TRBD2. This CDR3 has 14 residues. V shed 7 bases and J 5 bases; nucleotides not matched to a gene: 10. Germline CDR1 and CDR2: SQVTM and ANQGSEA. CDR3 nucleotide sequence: TGCAGCGCCGCCGGGACTAGTGATCACAATGAGCAGTTCTTC. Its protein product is CSAAGTSDHNEQFF.

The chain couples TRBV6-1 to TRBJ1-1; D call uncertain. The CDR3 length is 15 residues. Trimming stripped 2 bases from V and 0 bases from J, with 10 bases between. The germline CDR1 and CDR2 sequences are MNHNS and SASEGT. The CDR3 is CASSESPPMNTEAFF. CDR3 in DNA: TGTGCCAGCAGTGAAAGCCCCCCCATGAACACTGAAGCTTTCTTT.

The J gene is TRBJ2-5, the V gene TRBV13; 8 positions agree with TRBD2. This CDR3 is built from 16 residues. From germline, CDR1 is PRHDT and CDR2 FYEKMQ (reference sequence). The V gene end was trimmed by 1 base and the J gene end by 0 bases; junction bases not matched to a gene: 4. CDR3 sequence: CASSLVASGYQETQYF. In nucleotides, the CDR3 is TGTGCCAGCAGCTTAGTGGCTAGCGGGTACCAAGAGACCCAGTACTTC.

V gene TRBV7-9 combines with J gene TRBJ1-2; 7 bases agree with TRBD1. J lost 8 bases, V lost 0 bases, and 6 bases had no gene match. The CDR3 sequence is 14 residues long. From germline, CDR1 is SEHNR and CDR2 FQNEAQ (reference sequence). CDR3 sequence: CASSLAGTVSGYTF. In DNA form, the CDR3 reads TGTGCCAGCAGCTTAGCCGGGACAGTCTCAGGCTACACCTTC.

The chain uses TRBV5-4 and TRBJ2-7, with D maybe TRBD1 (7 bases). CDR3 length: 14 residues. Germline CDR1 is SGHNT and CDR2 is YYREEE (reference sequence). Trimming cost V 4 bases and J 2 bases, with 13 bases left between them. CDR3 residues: CASSDRDSPYEQYF. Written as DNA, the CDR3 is TGTGCCAGCAGCGACAGGGACTCTCCCTACGAGCAGTACTTC.

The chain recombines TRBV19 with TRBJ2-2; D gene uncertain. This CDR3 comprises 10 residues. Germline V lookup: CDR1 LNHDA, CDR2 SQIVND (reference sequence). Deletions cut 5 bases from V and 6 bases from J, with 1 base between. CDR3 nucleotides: TGTGCCAGTAGTTCCGGGGAGCTGTTTTTT. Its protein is CASSSGELFF.

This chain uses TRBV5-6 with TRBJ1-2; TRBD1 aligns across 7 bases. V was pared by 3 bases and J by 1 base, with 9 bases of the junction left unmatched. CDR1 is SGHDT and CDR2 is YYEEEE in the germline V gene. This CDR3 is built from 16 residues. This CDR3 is CASSSTGTEINYGYTF. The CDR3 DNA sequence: TGTGCCAGCAGCTCGACCGGGACAGAGATTAACTATGGCTACACCTTC.

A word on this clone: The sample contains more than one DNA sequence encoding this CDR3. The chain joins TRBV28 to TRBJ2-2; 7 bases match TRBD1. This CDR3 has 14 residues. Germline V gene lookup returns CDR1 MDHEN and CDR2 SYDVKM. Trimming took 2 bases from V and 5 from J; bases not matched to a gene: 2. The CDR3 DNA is TGTGCCAGCAGTTTAACAGGGGATACCGGGGAGCTGTTTTTT. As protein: CASSLTGDTGELFF.

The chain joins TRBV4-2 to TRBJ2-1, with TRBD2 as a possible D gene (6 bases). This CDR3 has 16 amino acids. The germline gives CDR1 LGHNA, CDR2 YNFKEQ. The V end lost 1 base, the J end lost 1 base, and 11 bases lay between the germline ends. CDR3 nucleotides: TGTGCCAGCAGCCAAGTACTAGCTGGTTCCTACAATGAGCAGTTCTTC. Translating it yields CASSQVLAGSYNEQFF.

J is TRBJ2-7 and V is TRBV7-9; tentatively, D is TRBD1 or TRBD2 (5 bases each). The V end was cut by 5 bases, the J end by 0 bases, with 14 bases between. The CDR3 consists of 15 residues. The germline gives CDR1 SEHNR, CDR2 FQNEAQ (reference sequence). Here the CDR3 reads CASSPLRGRSYEQYF. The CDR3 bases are TGTGCCAGCAGCCCCCTCCGGGGCCGCTCCTACGAGCAGTACTTC.

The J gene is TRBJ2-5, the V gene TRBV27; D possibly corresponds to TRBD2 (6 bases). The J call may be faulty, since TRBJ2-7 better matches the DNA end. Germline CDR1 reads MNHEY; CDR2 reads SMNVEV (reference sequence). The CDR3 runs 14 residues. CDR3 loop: CASSAGTGTYEQYF. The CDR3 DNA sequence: TGTGCCAGCAGTGCCGGGACTGGAACCTACGAGCAGTACTTC.

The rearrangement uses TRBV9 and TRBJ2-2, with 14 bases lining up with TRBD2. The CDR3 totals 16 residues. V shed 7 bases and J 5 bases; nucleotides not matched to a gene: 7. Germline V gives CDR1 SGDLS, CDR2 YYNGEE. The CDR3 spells CASGRLAGGLTGELFF. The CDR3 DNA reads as TGTGCCAGCGGCAGACTAGCGGGAGGGCTGACCGGGGAGCTGTTTTTT.

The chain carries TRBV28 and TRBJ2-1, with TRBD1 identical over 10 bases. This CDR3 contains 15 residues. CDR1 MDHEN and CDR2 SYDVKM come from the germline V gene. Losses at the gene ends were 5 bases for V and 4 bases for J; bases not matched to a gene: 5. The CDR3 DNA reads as TGTGCCAGCAGTCCTGGGACAGGGGAGTACAATGAGCAGTTCTTC. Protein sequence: CASSPGTGEYNEQFF.

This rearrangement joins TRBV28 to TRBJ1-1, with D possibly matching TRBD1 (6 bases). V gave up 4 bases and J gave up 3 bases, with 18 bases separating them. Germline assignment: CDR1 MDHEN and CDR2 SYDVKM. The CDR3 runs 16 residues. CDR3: CASSSSDLGADTEAFF. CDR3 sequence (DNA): TGTGCCAGCAGTTCAAGTGATTTGGGGGCTGACACTGAAGCTTTCTTT.

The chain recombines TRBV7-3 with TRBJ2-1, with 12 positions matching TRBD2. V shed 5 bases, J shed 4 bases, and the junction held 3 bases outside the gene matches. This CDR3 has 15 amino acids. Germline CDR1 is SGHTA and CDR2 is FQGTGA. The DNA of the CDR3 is TGTGCCAGCAGCATCGGACTAGCGGGGTACAATGAGCAGTTCTTC. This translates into CASSIGLAGYNEQFF. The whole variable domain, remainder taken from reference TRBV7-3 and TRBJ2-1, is GAGVSQTPSNKVTEKGKYVELRCDPISGHTALYWYRQSLGQGPEFLIYFQGTGAADDSGLPNDRFFAVRPEGSVSTLKIQRTERGDSAVYLCASSIGLAGYNEQFFGPGTRLTVL.

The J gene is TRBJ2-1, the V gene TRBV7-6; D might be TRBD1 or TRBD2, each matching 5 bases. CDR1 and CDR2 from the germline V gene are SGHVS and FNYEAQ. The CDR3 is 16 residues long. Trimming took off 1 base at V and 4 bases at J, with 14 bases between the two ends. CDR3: CASSLGLGVPYNEQFF. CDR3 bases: TGTGCCAGCAGCTTAGGTCTGGGGGTCCCTTACAATGAGCAGTTCTTC.